This TCR beta chain emerged from a study of cytomegalovirus exposure and HLA in healthy donors. The V segment lost 4 bases and the J segment 0 bases; nucleotides outside the gene matches: 5. This CDR3 comprises 17 residues. Germline assignment: CDR1 ENHRY and CDR2 SYGVKD. Amplification used 60 Vbeta primers and 13 Jbeta primers. Repertoires were generated with immunoSEQ multiplex PCR, while TCRdb's copy carries only in-frame clones and drops some. The repertoire consists of about 130,000 clones, with roughly 78% occurring once and the leading ten covering 11%. A few counts support this clone. This clonotype was sampled from a man aged 25 to 45 in good health and CMV-seropositive. The material sequenced was PBMCs. The V gene is TRBV10-3, the J gene TRBJ1-3, with 11 bases that match TRBD1. CDR3 coding DNA: TGTGCCATCAGTGGGGGGACAGGGGGAAGCTCTGGAAACACCATATATTTT. This codes for CAISGGTGGSSGNTIYF.